The present T cell receptor beta chain was sequenced within a study of T cell responses to AZD1222 COVID-19 vaccine. Study-level findings and limits: After the peak T cell response, and only then, were repertoires sampled. When two AZD1222 doses had been given, Spike-specific TCR breadth and depth rose. White British donors predominated, females outnumbered males, and clonal diversity was possibly underestimated. Close to half of spike-specific TCRs reportedly recognize unmutated variant regions.

Clones were read by immunoSEQ multiplex PCR, and TCRdb kept only the in-frame ones, dropping some. Of 130,000 or so clones in the sample, more than 85% were seen once. CDR3 length: 14 amino acids. Germline V gene data show CDR1 as SGHRS and CDR2 as YFSETQ. The V end lost 0 bases, the J end lost 3 bases, and 9 bases lay between the germline ends. To note about this clone: Its antigen is as yet unknown.

The rearrangement joins TRBV5-1 to TRBJ1-2; the D is unclear. The specimen comprised peripheral blood, sampled 28 days after the second AZD1222 dose. This TCR came from an adult who received the AZD1222 COVID-19 vaccine. The CDR3 region has the DNA TGCGCCAGCAGCTTGGCCGTCAGAGACTATGGCTACACCTTC. Protein sequence: CASSLAVRDYGYTF.